The sequence of this TCR beta chain was determined in a study of identifying expanded T cells in peripheral blood. Study-wide findings and caveats: Differentially abundant clones: around 1.2 between replicates, just under 17 at around 2 weeks, over 18 at four.

Comment on this clone: The antigen is undetermined.

During the collection period, no donor immune events like infections were recorded. Clones were read by immunoSEQ multiplex PCR, and TCRdb kept only the in-frame ones, dropping some. Among 90,000 to 120,000 clones listed, roughly 91% were seen once. The sequenced material came from blood. The source is a person aged 18-69 years in good health.

The CDR3 region is CASSPLTRQGAVYGYTF. The CDR3 coding sequence is TGCGCCAGCAGCCCCTTAACTCGACAGGGGGCAGTCTATGGCTACACCTTC. The chain has TRBV4-1 and TRBJ1-2; 10 bases are shared with TRBD1. Germline V gene sequence: CDR1 MGHRA, CDR2 YSYEKL. CDR3 length: 17 residues. The junction had 12 bases not matched to a gene; V was cut back by 4 bases and J by 4 bases.